The 10 T cell receptor beta chains in this list originate from one sample, sequenced in a study of cytomegalovirus exposure and HLA in healthy donors. Primers for the PCR totalled 60 Vbeta and 13 Jbeta. The repertoire was sequenced with immunoSEQ multiplex PCR; TCRdb's copy has only in-frame clones and lacks some. This table holds roughly 100,000 clones, roughly 76% found once. The sample taken for sequencing was PBMCs. The origin of the receptors is a woman between 45 and 65 years old in good health and CMV-seropositive.

The chain joins TRBV29-1 to TRBJ2-7, with TRBD1 matching 8 bases. Per germline, CDR1 SQVTM and CDR2 ANQGSEA. V was pared by 6 bases and J by 1 base, with 2 bases of the junction left unmatched. CDR3 length equals 12 residues. The CDR3 region is CSVRTGSYEQYF. DNA of the CDR3: TGCAGCGTGAGGACAGGGTCCTACGAGCAGTACTTC.

The rearrangement joins TRBV29-1 to TRBJ2-1; a weak D match, TRBD1 (5 bases). Germline V lookup: CDR1 SQVTM, CDR2 ANQGSEA. The CDR3 consists of 13 residues. The ends were cut back, 7 bases at V and 10 bases at J, with 20 bases in the middle. CDR3 coding DNA: TGCAGCGCCCAAAGGGCCCAGGGCGACGAGCAGTTCTTC. Residues: CSAQRAQGDEQFF.

The gene calls are TRBV21-1 and TRBJ1-6; the DNA was not compared with TRBD1, the D call given in the table. TRBV21-1 is reported as a pseudogene. The length of the CDR3 is 16 residues. The CDR3 loop reads CASSKTGRSYNSPLHF. CDR3 nucleotides: TGTGCCAGCAGCAAAACAGGCCGGAGTTATAATTCACCCCTCCACTTT.

J is TRBJ1-5 and V is TRBV7-9; D possibly corresponds to TRBD1 (5 bases). Germline-derived CDR1 and CDR2 are SEHNR and FQNEAQ (reference sequence). The CDR3 contains 13 residues. Trimming removed 5 bases from V and 5 bases from J, with 10 bases in between. CDR3 sequence reads: CASSGGAHQPQHF. The CDR3 nucleotides are TGTGCCAGCAGCGGCGGGGCCCATCAGCCCCAGCATTTT.

V is TRBV12-5 and J is TRBJ1-1, with D uncertain. This CDR3 region has 12 residues. V dropped 3 bases and J dropped 3 bases, with 5 bases sitting between them. Germline V gene lookup returns CDR1 LGHNT and CDR2 FRNRAP. For the CDR3, the DNA is TGTGCTAGTGGTTTTTCCTACACTGAAGCTTTCTTT. It encodes CASGFSYTEAFF.

J is TRBJ1-2 and V is TRBV19; D possibly corresponds to TRBD1 (6 bases). Trimming shortened V by 8 bases and J by 4 bases, and 29 bases separated the two germline ends. Per the germline V gene, CDR1 is LNHDA and CDR2 is SQIVND (reference sequence). This CDR3 comprises 18 residues. The CDR3 DNA reads TGTGCCAGTGATAAGTTTGGTGTCGGAGCAGGGGCTAGCTATGGCTACACCTTC. Its translation is CASDKFGVGAGASYGYTF. Full variable domain (remainder filled in from reference TRBV19 and TRBJ1-2): DGGITQSPKYLFRKEGQNVTLSCEQNLNHDAMYWYRQDPGQGLRLIYYSQIVNDFQKGDIAEGYSVSREKKESFPLTVTSAQKNPTAFYLCASDKFGVGAGASYGYTFGSGTRLTVV.

The chain employs TRBV9 and TRBJ1-5; D is possibly TRBD1 (5 bases). The CDR3 extends over 14 amino acids. Germline V gene data show CDR1 as SGDLS and CDR2 as YYNGEE. V lost 2 bases, J lost 2 bases, and 8 bases lay in between. CDR3 amino acids: CASSVDSGNQPQHF. As DNA, the CDR3 is TGTGCCAGCAGCGTCGACAGTGGCAATCAGCCCCAGCATTTT.

This clone showed up just a few times. This chain uses TRBV11-2 with TRBJ2-1, with 9 bases lining up with TRBD1. V lost 3 bases and J lost 7; bases outside the gene matches: 10. The germline V gene has CDR1 SGHAT and CDR2 FQNNGV. The CDR3 length is 16 residues. CDR3 nucleotide sequence: TGTGCCAGCAGCTTCCACAGGGGGCGTTCCTTGAATGAGCAGTTCTTC. Translation: CASSFHRGRSLNEQFF.

This clone was observed a few times. The chain uses TRBV27 and TRBJ2-1; no clear D gene. V gave up 6 bases and J gave up 4 bases, with 16 bases separating them. The germline V gene has CDR1 MNHEY and CDR2 SMNVEV (reference sequence). The CDR3 totals 15 residues. CDR3 region: CASRTSTLSYNEQFF. CDR3 DNA: TGTGCCAGCAGGACTTCAACTTTGTCTTACAATGAGCAGTTCTTC.

The gene calls are TRBV18 and TRBJ2-5, with 10 bases that match TRBD2. This CDR3 comprises 15 residues. The germline V gene has CDR1 KGHSH and CDR2 LQKENI. Trimming took 5 bases from V and 5 from J; bases not matched to a gene: 8. CDR3 loop: CASSSLAGGRETQYF. The DNA for the CDR3 is TGTGCCAGCTCATCTTTAGCGGGGGGCCGGGAGACCCAGTACTTC.